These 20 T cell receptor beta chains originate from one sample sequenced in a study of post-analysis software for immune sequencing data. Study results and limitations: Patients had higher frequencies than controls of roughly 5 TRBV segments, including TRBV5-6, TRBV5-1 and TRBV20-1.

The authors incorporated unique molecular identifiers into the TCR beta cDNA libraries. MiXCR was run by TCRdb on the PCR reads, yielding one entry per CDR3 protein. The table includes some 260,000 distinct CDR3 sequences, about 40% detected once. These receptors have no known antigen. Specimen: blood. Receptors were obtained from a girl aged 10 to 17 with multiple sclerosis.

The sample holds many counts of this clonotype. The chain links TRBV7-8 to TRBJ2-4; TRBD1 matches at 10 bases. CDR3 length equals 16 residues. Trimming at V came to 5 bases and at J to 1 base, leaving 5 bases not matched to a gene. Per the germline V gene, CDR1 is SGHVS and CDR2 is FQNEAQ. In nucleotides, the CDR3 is TGTGCCAGCAGCCTATGGGGACAGGGGGCCAAAAACATTCAGTACTTC. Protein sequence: CASSLWGQGAKNIQYF.

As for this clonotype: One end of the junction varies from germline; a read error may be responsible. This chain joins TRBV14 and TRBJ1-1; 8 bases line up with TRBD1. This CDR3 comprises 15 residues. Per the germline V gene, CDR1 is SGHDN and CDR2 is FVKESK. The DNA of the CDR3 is TGTGCTAGCAGACGGGAAACAGGGGGGAACACTGAAGCTTTCTTT. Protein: CASRRETGGNTEAFF.

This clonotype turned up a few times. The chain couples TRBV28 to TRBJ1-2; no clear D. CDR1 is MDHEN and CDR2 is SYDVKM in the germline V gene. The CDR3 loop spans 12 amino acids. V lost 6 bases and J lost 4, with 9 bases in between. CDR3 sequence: CASSRGSYGYTF. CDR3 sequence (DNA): TGTGCCAGCAGCCGGGGTAGCTATGGCTACACCTTC.

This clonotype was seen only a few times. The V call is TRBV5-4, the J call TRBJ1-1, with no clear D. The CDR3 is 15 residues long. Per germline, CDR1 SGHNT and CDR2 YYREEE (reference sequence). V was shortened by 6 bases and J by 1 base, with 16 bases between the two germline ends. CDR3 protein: CASMSGKGRNTEAFF. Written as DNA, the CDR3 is TGTGCCAGCATGTCCGGAAAAGGACGGAACACTGAAGCTTTCTTT.

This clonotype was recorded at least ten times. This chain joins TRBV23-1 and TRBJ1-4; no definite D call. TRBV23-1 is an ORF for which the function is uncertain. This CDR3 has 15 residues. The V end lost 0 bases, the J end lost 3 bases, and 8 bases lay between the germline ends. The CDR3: CASSQSVGSNEKLFF. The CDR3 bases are TGCGCCAGCAGTCAATCTGTGGGATCTAATGAAAAACTGTTTTTT.

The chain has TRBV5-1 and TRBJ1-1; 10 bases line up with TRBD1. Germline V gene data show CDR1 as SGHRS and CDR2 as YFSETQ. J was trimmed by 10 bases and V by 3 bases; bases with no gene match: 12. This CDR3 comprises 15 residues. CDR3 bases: TGCGCCAGCAGCTCAACCGGGACAGGGGCTCGCGGAGCTTTCTTT. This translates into CASSSTGTGARGAFF. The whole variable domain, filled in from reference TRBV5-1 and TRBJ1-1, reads KAGVTQTPRYLIKTRGQQVTLSCSPISGHRSVSWYQQTPGQGLQFLFEYFSETQRNKGNFPGRFSGRQFSNSRSEMNVSTLELGDSALYLCASSSTGTGARGAFFGQGTRLTVV.

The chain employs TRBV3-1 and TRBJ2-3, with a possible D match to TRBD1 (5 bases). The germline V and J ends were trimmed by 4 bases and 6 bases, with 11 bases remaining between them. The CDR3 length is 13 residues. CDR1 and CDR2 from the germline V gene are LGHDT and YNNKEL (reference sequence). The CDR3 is CASSPRKGDTQYF. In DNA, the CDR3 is TGTGCCAGCAGCCCCCGAAAGGGGGATACGCAGTATTTT.

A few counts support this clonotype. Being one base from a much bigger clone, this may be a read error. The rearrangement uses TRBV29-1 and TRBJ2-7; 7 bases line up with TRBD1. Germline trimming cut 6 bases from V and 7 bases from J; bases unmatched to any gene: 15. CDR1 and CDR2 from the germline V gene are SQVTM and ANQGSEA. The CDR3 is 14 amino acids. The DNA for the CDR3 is TGCAGCGTACGATCTCCGGGACAGACAGGAGAGCAGTACTTC. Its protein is CSVRSPGQTGEQYF.

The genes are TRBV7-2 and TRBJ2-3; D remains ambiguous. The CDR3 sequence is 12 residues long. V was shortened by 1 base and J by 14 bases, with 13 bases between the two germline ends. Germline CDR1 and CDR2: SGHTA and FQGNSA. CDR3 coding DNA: TGTGCCAGCAGCTTAGACTCCGAGACAAGGTATTTT. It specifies CASSLDSETRYF.

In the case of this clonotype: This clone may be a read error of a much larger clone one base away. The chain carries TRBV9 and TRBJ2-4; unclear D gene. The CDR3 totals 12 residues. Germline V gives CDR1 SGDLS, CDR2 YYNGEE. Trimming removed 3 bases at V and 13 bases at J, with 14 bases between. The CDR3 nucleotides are TGTGCCAGCAGCGCTCGGTACAATGAGCAGTACTTC. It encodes CASSARYNEQYF. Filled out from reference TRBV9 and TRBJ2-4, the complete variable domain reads DSGVTQTPKHLITATGQRVTLRCSPRSGDLSVYWYQQSLDQGLQFLIQYYNGEERAKGNILERFSAQQFPDLHSELNLSSLELGDSALYFCASSARYNEQYFGAGTRLSVL.

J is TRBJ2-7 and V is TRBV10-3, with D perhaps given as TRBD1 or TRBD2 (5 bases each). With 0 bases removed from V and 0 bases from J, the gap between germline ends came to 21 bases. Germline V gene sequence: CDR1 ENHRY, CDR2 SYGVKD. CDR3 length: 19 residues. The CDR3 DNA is TGTGCCATCAGTGAGTCGAGGATTTTGGCGAAGGGGAGCTCCTACGAGCAGTACTTC. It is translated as CAISESRILAKGSSYEQYF.

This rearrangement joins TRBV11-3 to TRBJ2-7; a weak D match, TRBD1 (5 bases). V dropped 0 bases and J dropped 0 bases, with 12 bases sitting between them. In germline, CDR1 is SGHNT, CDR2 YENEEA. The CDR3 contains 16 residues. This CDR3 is CASSLDTGKSSYEQYF. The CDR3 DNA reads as TGTGCCAGCAGCTTAGATACAGGAAAGAGCTCCTACGAGCAGTACTTC.

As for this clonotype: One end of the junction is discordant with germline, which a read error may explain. The CDR3 nucleotides are TGTGCCGGCAGCCCAGACAGGGGGACTAGCGGTTACAATGAGCAGTTCTTC. This encodes CAGSPDRGTSGYNEQFF. The chain recombines TRBV7-2 with TRBJ2-1; 11 bases agree with TRBD2. The CDR3 is 17 residues long. Germline CDR1 reads SGHTA; CDR2 reads FQGNSA.

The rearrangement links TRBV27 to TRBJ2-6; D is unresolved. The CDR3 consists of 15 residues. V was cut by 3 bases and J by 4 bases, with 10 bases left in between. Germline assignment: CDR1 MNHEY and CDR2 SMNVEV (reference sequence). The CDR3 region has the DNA TGTGCCAGCAGTTTTCAGACGGTAGGGGCCAACGTCCTGACTTTC. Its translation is CASSFQTVGANVLTF. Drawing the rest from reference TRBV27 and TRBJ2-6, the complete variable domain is EAQVTQNPRYLITVTGKKLTVTCSQNMNHEYMSWYRQDPGLGLRQIYYSMNVEVTDKGDVPEGYKVSRKEKRNFPLILESPSPNQTSLYFCASSFQTVGANVLTFGAGSRLTVL.

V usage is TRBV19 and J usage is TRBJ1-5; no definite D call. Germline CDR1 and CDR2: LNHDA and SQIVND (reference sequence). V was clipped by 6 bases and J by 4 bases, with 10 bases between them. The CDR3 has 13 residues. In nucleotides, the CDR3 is TGTGCCAGTAGCCGTATCGGAAATCAGCCCCAGCATTTT. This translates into CASSRIGNQPQHF.

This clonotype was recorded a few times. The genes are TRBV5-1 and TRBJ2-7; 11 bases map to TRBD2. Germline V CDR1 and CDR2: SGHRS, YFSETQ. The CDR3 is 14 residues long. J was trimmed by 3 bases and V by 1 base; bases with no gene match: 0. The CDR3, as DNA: TGCGCCAGCAGCTTGACTAGCGGGGGCTACGAGCAGTACTTC. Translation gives CASSLTSGGYEQYF.

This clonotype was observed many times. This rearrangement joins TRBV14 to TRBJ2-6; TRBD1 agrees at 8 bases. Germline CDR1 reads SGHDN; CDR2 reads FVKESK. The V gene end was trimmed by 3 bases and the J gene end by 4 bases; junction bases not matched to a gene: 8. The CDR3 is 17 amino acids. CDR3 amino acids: CASSHPGTGTGANVLTF. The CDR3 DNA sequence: TGTGCCAGCAGCCATCCCGGGACAGGTACAGGGGCCAACGTCCTGACTTTC.

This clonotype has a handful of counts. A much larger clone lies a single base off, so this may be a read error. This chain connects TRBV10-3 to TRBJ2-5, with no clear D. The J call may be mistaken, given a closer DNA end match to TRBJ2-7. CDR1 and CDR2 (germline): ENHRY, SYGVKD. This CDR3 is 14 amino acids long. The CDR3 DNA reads TGTGCCGTCAGTGAGTCCGGGTTCCTAGGCGAGCAGTACTTC. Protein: CAVSESGFLGEQYF.

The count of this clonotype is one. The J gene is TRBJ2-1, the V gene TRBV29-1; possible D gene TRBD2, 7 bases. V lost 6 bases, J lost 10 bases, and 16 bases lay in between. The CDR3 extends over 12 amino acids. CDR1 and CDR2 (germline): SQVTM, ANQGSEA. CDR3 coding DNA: TGCAGCGTCACGCGGAGGGGGGGAGAGCAGTTCTTC. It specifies CSVTRRGGEQFF.

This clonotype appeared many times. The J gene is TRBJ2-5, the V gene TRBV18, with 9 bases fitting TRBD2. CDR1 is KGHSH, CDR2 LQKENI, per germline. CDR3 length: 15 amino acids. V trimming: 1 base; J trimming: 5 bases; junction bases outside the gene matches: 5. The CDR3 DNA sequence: TGTGCCAGCTCACCACGCCTAGCGGGAAAGGAGACCCAGTACTTC. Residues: CASSPRLAGKETQYF.